Detailed here is one TCR beta chain. The CDR3 length is 12 residues. V lost 1 base and J 7 bases, leaving 8 bases between the germline ends. Per germline, CDR1 LGHNA and CDR2 YNFKEQ. The sample comes from a study of shared clonotypes between healthy human individuals. Sequenced by immunoSEQ multiplex PCR; TCRdb stores in-frame clones only, minus some. The profile shows some 380,000 clones, about 96% of them singletons. V gene TRBV4-2 combines with J gene TRBJ2-7; D not certain. Sequencing was performed on memory CD8+ T cells sorted from blood. Described subset: CD45RO+ cells pooled with CCR7-negative TemRA cells. The receptor was isolated from a man aged 30-40 years in good health. The CDR3 here is CASSQGVGEQYF. The CDR3, as DNA: TGTGCCAGCAGCCAAGGCGTGGGGGAGCAGTACTTC.